The 2 T cell receptor beta chains listed next were all sequenced from one sample in a study of control samples from healthy donors and cancer patients. Libraries were prepared by immunoSEQ multiplex PCR; TCRdb keeps only in-frame clonotypes and omits some of them. The table records about 85,000 clones, approximately 88% of them present only once. The sequencing input was blood. Receptors originate from a woman aged 55 to 70 in good health.

The chain recombines TRBV3-1 (or the pseudogene TRBV3-2) with TRBJ1-3, with a tentative D call TRBD1 (5 bases). This CDR3 comprises 15 residues. Trimming cost V 4 bases and J 0 bases, with 10 bases left between them. Germline V gives CDR1 LGHDT, CDR2 YNNKEL (reference sequence). The DNA for the CDR3 is TGTGCCAGCAGCCTAGCAGGGAACTCTGGAAACACCATATATTTT. It specifies CASSLAGNSGNTIYF.

This chain links TRBV30 with TRBJ1-1, with a possible D match to TRBD1 (6 bases). V dropped 0 bases and J dropped 10 bases, with 18 bases sitting between them. There are 14 residues in the CDR3. CDR1 and CDR2 from the germline V gene are GTSNPN and SVGIG (reference sequence). CDR3 in amino acids: CAWSVVSPTTGAFF. DNA for the CDR3: TGTGCCTGGAGTGTAGTTTCCCCCACGACAGGAGCTTTCTTT.